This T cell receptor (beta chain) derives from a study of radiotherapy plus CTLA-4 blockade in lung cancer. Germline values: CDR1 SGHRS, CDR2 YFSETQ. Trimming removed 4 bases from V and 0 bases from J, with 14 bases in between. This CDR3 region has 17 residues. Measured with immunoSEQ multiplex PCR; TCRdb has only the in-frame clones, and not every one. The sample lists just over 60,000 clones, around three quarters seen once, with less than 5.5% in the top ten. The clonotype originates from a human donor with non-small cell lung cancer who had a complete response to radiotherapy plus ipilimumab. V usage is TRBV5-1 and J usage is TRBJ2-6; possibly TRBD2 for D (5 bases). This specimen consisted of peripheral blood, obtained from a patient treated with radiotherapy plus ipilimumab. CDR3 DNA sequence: TGCGCCAGCAGCCGCGAGGGCAGAAGCTCTGGGGCCAACGTCCTGACTTTC. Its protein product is CASSREGRSSGANVLTF.